The rows below give T cell receptor beta chains drawn from one sample of a study of ipilimumab plus nivolumab after autologous stem cell transplantation. Repertoires were generated with immunoSEQ multiplex PCR, while TCRdb's copy carries only in-frame clones and drops some. The repertoire has tens of thousands of clones, about 91% of them found once; the top ten carry under 0.95%. Sample: PBMCs, taken in a trial of ipilimumab plus nivolumab as post-transplant consolidation. Every receptor here comes from a male donor with multiple myeloma. CDR3s include the opening cysteine and the closing phenylalanine or tryptophan. The order of the fields is V gene, J gene, D gene, clone size, CDR3 protein. D genes are given only for firm matches. Size values are once, few and many counts, or a class for expanded clones, and some rows have none.

>TRBV28|TRBJ1-2|-|-
CASLPQQGSVGFYGYTF
>TRBV19|TRBJ1-5|TRBD1|once
CASRPGQDHQPQHF
>TRBV6-5|TRBJ1-2|TRBD1|-
CASSYRDRGSYGYTF
>TRBV19|TRBJ2-1|-|-
CASSKGGGTNEQFF
>TRBV7-9|TRBJ2-5|TRBD1|-
CASSTLGPGTALEETQYF
>TRBV7-8|TRBJ2-7|-|-
CASSWDGGGGGYEQYF
>TRBV5-4|TRBJ2-1|-|medium-sized
CASSVSYNEQFF
>TRBV2|TRBJ2-2|-|-
CASRAEASGELFF
>TRBV18|TRBJ1-3|-|-
CASSPGVDGNTIYF
>TRBV7-2|TRBJ2-1|TRBD2|-
CASRIPGLAGEQFF
>TRBV4-3|TRBJ2-1|TRBD2|-
CASSQDAGAGEQFF
>TRBV7-2|TRBJ2-7|TRBD2|-
CASSLVAGKIQEQYF
>TRBV6-1|TRBJ1-2|-|-
CASSEPTSGYTF
>TRBV9|TRBJ2-7|TRBD2|-
CASSAPSSRLAGGPDEQYF
>TRBV6-5|TRBJ2-7|-|once
CASAGTNSYEQYF
>TRBV10-3|TRBJ2-3|TRBD2|-
CAIGKDLAGGMADTQYF
>TRBV7-2|TRBJ1-4|-|-
CASSLGGTNEKLFF
>TRBV7-2|TRBJ2-1|-|-
CASSLARGDDEQFF
>TRBV19|TRBJ2-5|TRBD1|-
CASSNYGRGLETQYF
>TRBV28|TRBJ2-3|TRBD2|-
CASTVAGTDTQYF
>TRBV19|TRBJ1-4|-|-
CASSIRGQDEKLFF
>TRBV7-2|TRBJ2-3|-|-
CASSLVRGVTRVGTDTQYF
>TRBV29-1|TRBJ2-2|-|once
CSVEHPGFRELFF
>TRBV2|TRBJ1-3|-|-
CASSEMGQRAGGNTIYF
>TRBV4-3|TRBJ1-1|-|-
CASSPIPGATEAFF
>TRBV18|TRBJ1-1|-|-
CASSRTANTEAFF
>TRBV7-9|TRBJ2-1|-|-
CASSSSGVQFF
>TRBV9|TRBJ2-7|TRBD2|-
CASSLTAGGSSYEQYF
>TRBV7-2|TRBJ2-7|-|-
CASSLATAYEQYF
>TRBV29-1|TRBJ1-5|-|-
CSVAVGGSNQPQHF
>TRBV5-1|TRBJ2-7|TRBD2|-
CASRTSGGPDTNEQYF
>TRBV5-1|TRBJ1-2|TRBD1|-
CASSARTGLLGGYTF
>TRBV5-5|TRBJ2-7|-|-
CASSLEGNYEQYF
>TRBV27|TRBJ2-7|-|-
CASSSRTVSYEQYF
>TRBV7-9|TRBJ2-7|-|once
CASSWRAGSYEQYF
>TRBV7-3|TRBJ2-3|-|-
CASSLSGKGTDTQYF
>TRBV7-2|TRBJ2-7|-|few
CASSPHSYEQYF
>TRBV9|TRBJ1-2|-|-
CASTGGNSYGYTF
>TRBV6-5|TRBJ2-7|-|-
CASRPDGVDEQYF
>TRBV7-2|TRBJ2-3|TRBD2|-
CASSSRISGSDTQYF
>TRBV5-5|TRBJ2-5|-|once
CASSLVIARETQYF
>TRBV7-3|TRBJ2-7|-|-
CASSWTQGYEQYF
>TRBV7-9|TRBJ1-3|-|-
CASSSLPGASGNTIYF
>TRBV11-2|TRBJ2-7|-|-
CASSLRLSGEQYF
>TRBV2|TRBJ2-5|-|-
CASRAPQAETQYF